The clone carrying this TCR beta chain has just a few counts. Its target is unknown. A single record per CDR3 protein comes from TCRdb applying MiXCR to the 5' RACE reads. The sample yields just under 550,000 distinct CDR3 sequences, roughly 13% seen once. Per germline, CDR1 DFQATT and CDR2 SNEGSKA (reference sequence). The V gene lost 2 bases and the J gene lost 0 bases, with 14 bases spanning the gap. This CDR3 spans 16 amino acids. The source of the sample is a study of CD8 T cells in ankylosing spondylitis. Findings and limits, study-wide: The authors reported significant enrichment of disease-linked clones in matched ankylosing spondylitis synovial fluid. In reactive arthritis synovial fluid and blood, some motif variants had been reported before. It appeared that ankylosing spondylitis blood was characterized by a TCR beta motif of several highly homologous variants.

The genes are TRBV20-1 and TRBJ2-1; no clear D gene. The origin of this receptor is a male donor with ankylosing spondylitis. Sequencing was done on a sample of blood, either unsorted or a sorted T cell fraction (not recorded which). The CDR3 DNA is TGCAGTGCTAGACCCCAGGACCTGAGCTCCTACAATGAGCAGTTCTTC. This encodes CSARPQDLSSYNEQFF.